The 20 T cell receptor beta chains below were found in one sample sequenced in a study of blood T cell repertoires in COVID-19. The method was immunoSEQ multiplex PCR; TCRdb's version includes in-frame clones alone and lacks a portion of them. The sample comprises approximately 270,000 clones, 70% to 90% of which are singletons, and around 4.5% rests with the top ten. The specimen sequenced was PBMCs or T cells enriched from blood (not recorded which). Every receptor here comes from a woman younger than 45 who had recovered from COVID-19.

The chain couples TRBV18 to TRBJ1-2; D gene unclear. Trimming pared 3 bases from V and 6 bases from J, leaving 11 bases between. The CDR3 is 13 amino acids. CDR1 is KGHSH and CDR2 is LQKENI in the germline V gene. The CDR3 DNA sequence: TGTGCCAGCTCACCGGAGGGAAGGAATGGCTACACCTTC. Its translation: CASSPEGRNGYTF.

The V gene is TRBV6-5, the J gene TRBJ2-3; TRBD2 agrees at 7 bases. CDR3 size: 14 residues. The ends lost 5 bases at V and 2 bases at J; junction bases unmatched: 4. Per germline, CDR1 MNHEY and CDR2 SVGAGI. This CDR3 reads CASSPAGNTDTQYF. The CDR3 nucleotides are TGTGCCAGCAGTCCAGCGGGGAACACAGATACGCAGTATTTT.

The chain has TRBV10-1 and TRBJ2-3, with TRBD1 as a possible D gene (6 bases). Germline values: CDR1 WNHNN, CDR2 SYGVQD (reference sequence). The CDR3 consists of 15 residues. V was pared by 3 bases and J by 3 bases, with 13 bases between. As DNA, the CDR3 is TGCGCCAGCAGTGATGGGGGCTATGGGACAGATACGCAGTATTTT. Amino acid sequence: CASSDGGYGTDTQYF.

The chain recombines TRBV6-5 with TRBJ2-7; the D gene is possibly TRBD1 (5 bases). CDR1 is MNHEY, CDR2 SVGAGI, per germline. The V and J ends lost 3 bases and 2 bases respectively, with 14 bases between them. The CDR3 loop spans 15 amino acids. The CDR3 DNA follows: TGTGCCAGCAGTTATCAGGGCAGAAGTCCCTACGAGCAGTACTTC. Its translation is CASSYQGRSPYEQYF.

This sequence joins TRBV12-3 or TRBV12-4 and TRBJ2-3; D unresolved. V lost 3 bases to trimming and J lost 4 bases, with 5 bases between them. The CDR3 contains 12 residues. The CDR3 coding sequence is TGTGCCAGCAGTTTCTTTCCAGATACGCAGTATTTT. Translation: CASSFFPDTQYF.

The chain is built from TRBV15 and TRBJ2-3, with 7 bases lining up with TRBD2. Per the germline V gene, CDR1 is LNHNV and CDR2 is YYDKDF (reference sequence). V gave up 5 bases and J gave up 1 base; unmatched junction bases: 3. The CDR3 has 14 amino acids. The DNA of the CDR3 is TGTGCCACCAGCCCTAGCGGTGGCACAGATACGCAGTATTTT. Translated: CATSPSGGTDTQYF.

The chain is built from TRBV6-4 and TRBJ2-2; 9 positions match TRBD2. After removal of 3 bases from V and 6 bases from J, the junction contained 5 bases not matched to a gene. CDR1 MRHNA and CDR2 SNTAGT come from the germline V gene. This CDR3 has 15 amino acids. The CDR3 protein is CASSERGGIPGELFF. CDR3 DNA sequence: TGTGCCAGCAGTGAGCGGGGGGGCATCCCCGGGGAGCTGTTTTTT.

The chain is built from TRBV9 and TRBJ2-3; D remains unclear. CDR3 length equals 12 residues. Trimming shortened V by 3 bases and J by 3 bases, and 5 bases separated the two germline ends. Germline values: CDR1 SGDLS, CDR2 YYNGEE. The CDR3 bases are TGTGCCAGCAGCGGGAGAACAGATACGCAGTATTTT. Residues: CASSGRTDTQYF. Filled out from reference TRBV9 and TRBJ2-3, the complete variable domain reads DSGVTQTPKHLITATGQRVTLRCSPRSGDLSVYWYQQSLDQGLQFLIQYYNGEERAKGNILERFSAQQFPDLHSELNLSSLELGDSALYFCASSGRTDTQYFGPGTRLTVL.

This clone was observed once. CDR3 sequence (DNA): TGTGCCAGTACTCCGGACAGTCAACTCAATCAGCCCCAGCATTTT. This translates into CASTPDSQLNQPQHF. This chain connects TRBV19 to TRBJ1-5; tentative D call: TRBD1 (6 bases). The germline V gene has CDR1 LNHDA and CDR2 SQIVND (reference sequence). The V and J ends lost 7 bases and 3 bases respectively, with 16 bases between them. The CDR3 sequence is 15 residues long.

The chain joins TRBV29-1 to TRBJ1-5, with D perhaps TRBD1 (5 bases). The V end lost 6 bases, the J end lost 5 bases, and 11 bases lay between the germline ends. This CDR3 has 12 amino acids. The germline V gene encodes CDR1 SQVTM and CDR2 ANQGSEA. The CDR3: CSVVEGHQPQHF. The DNA for the CDR3 is TGCAGCGTGGTGGAGGGACATCAGCCCCAGCATTTT.

J is TRBJ2-1 and V is TRBV29-1; tentative D call: TRBD1 (5 bases). The CDR3 runs 13 residues. Germline CDR1 SQVTM, CDR2 ANQGSEA. V lost 3 bases and J lost 3, with 9 bases in between. The chain's CDR3 is CSVDGHYYNEQFF. DNA for the CDR3: TGCAGCGTTGACGGACACTACTACAATGAGCAGTTCTTC.

This chain connects TRBV7-9 to TRBJ1-5; no clear D. Between the trimmed V and J ends, which lost 0 bases and 1 base, there was a span of 4 bases. This CDR3 comprises 14 residues. In germline, CDR1 is SEHNR, CDR2 FQNEAQ (reference sequence). In DNA, the CDR3 is TGTGCCAGCAGCTTAGCGGCCAGCAATCAGCCCCAGCATTTT. Translation gives CASSLAASNQPQHF.

The J gene is TRBJ2-1, the V gene TRBV7-3; TRBD2 aligns across 10 bases. Germline CDR1 SGHTA, CDR2 FQGTGA. This CDR3 comprises 16 residues. V dropped 0 bases and J dropped 3; count of bases not matched to a gene: 2. The CDR3 spells CASSLTRTSGYNEQFF. In DNA, the CDR3 is TGTGCCAGCAGCTTAACGAGGACTAGCGGCTACAATGAGCAGTTCTTC.

The rearrangement joins TRBV5-4 to TRBJ2-3; 7 nucleotides line up with TRBD2. Germline trimming cut 0 bases from V and 1 base from J; bases unmatched to any gene: 5. The CDR3 has 16 residues. From germline, CDR1 is SGHNT and CDR2 YYREEE (reference sequence). Written as DNA, the CDR3 is TGTGCCAGCAGCTTGGGGGGGGGTGATCGCACAGATACGCAGTATTTT. Residues: CASSLGGGDRTDTQYF.

This chain joins TRBV12-5 and TRBJ1-1; TRBD1 matches at 11 bases. The junction had 7 bases not matched to a gene; V was cut back by 5 bases and J by 11 bases. The CDR3 loop spans 13 amino acids. CDR1 and CDR2 (germline): LGHNT, FRNRAP. The CDR3 DNA sequence: TGTGCTAGTGGTCCCGGGACAGGGGGGGAGGCTTTCTTT. Protein product: CASGPGTGGEAFF.

J is TRBJ2-3 and V is TRBV6-5; TRBD1 matches 8 bases. This CDR3 contains 14 residues. The V gene end was trimmed by 4 bases and the J gene end by 4 bases; junction bases not matched to a gene: 4. Germline V gene lookup returns CDR1 MNHEY and CDR2 SVGAGI. The CDR3 bases are TGTGCCAGCAGTTTTGACAGGGGTGCAGATACGCAGTATTTT. Translated: CASSFDRGADTQYF.

CDR3 sequence reads: CASSSLWTDNNEQFF. DNA of the CDR3: TGTGCCAGCAGCTCGCTATGGACAGATAACAATGAGCAGTTCTTC. The rearrangement uses TRBV5-6 and TRBJ2-1, with D possibly TRBD1 on 6 matching bases. The CDR3 consists of 15 residues. Trimming took off 3 bases at V and 5 bases at J, with 15 bases between the two ends. Per germline, CDR1 SGHDT and CDR2 YYEEEE. The whole variable domain, filled in from reference TRBV5-6 and TRBJ2-1, reads DAGVTQSPTHLIKTRGQQVTLRCSPKSGHDTVSWYQQALGQGPQFIFQYYEEEERQRGNFPDRFSGHQFPNYSSELNVNALLLGDSALYLCASSSLWTDNNEQFFGPGTRLTVL.

The chain is built from TRBV4-1 and TRBJ1-4, with D unresolved. The CDR3 loop spans 12 amino acids. Per the germline V gene, CDR1 is MGHRA and CDR2 is YSYEKL. The ends were cut back, 4 bases at V and 8 bases at J, with 8 bases in the middle. The CDR3 sequence is CASSRSREKLFF. The CDR3 DNA reads as TGCGCCAGCAGCCGCTCGAGGGAAAAACTGTTTTTT.

V and J are TRBV12-2 and TRBJ1-6; the table's D call, TRBD1, was not checked against the DNA. TRBV12-2 is an annotated pseudogene. The CDR3 totals 11 residues. CDR3 residues: CASRPRLTLHF. In DNA, the CDR3 is TGTGCAAGTCGCCCCAGGCTAACCCTCCACTTT.

The chain uses TRBV28 and TRBJ1-3; a weak D match, TRBD1 (6 bases). Germline V lookup: CDR1 MDHEN, CDR2 SYDVKM. The CDR3 totals 15 residues. V was clipped by 3 bases and J by 7 bases, with 16 bases between them. The CDR3, as DNA: TGTGCCAGCAGTTTTCGGGGGGGGCCAGGTAACACCATATATTTT. Protein: CASSFRGGPGNTIYF.